Reported below is one T cell receptor (beta chain). Antigen: not known. Trimming removed 3 bases from V and 0 bases from J; junction bases left unmatched: 10. Germline V gene data show CDR1 as MGHDK and CDR2 as SYGVNS. This CDR3 comprises 18 residues. This sample is part of a study of STAT5B mutations in CD4+ large granular lymphocyte leukemia. Study-wide context: Among healthy donors, a particular HLA allele went with more CDR3 'QG' motifs. The study, taken as a whole, reports: No patients shared main leukemic clonotypes, though less than 30% appeared at low frequency elsewhere.

Under the authors' procedure: A productive frequency of 2.59 x 10-5 was the lowest detectable. TCRdb keeps only in-frame clones here, not all; method: immunoSEQ multiplex PCR. V, J and clone size derive from that table, while D and trimming were established from the DNA sequence. The profile covers about 40,000 clones, with roughly 80% appearing a single time and under 0.4% taken by the ten largest. The sequence was collected from a human donor in good health. This chain connects TRBV25-1 to TRBJ2-2; 7 bases fit TRBD2. The specimen was CD4+ T cells from blood buffy coats. Here the CDR3 reads CASSDGDMRGSNTGELFF. CDR3 DNA: TGTGCCAGCAGTGATGGCGACATGCGGGGGTCGAACACCGGGGAGCTGTTTTTT. Complete variable domain (other parts from reference TRBV25-1 and TRBJ2-2): EADIYQTPRYLVIGTGKKITLECSQTMGHDKMYWYQQDPGMELHLIHYSYGVNSTEKGDLSSESTVSRIRTEHFPLTLESARPSHTSQYLCASSDGDMRGSNTGELFFGEGSRLTVL.